This T cell receptor (beta chain) appears in the sequencing data of a study of post-analysis software for immune sequencing data. Findings and limits, study-wide: Four or five TRBV segments, TRBV5-6, TRBV5-1 and TRBV20-1 among them, were found more frequent in patients than controls.

The V gene end was trimmed by 5 bases and the J gene end by 6 bases; junction bases not matched to a gene: 6. CDR3 length equals 13 residues. Looked up from germline, CDR1 is SGHVS and CDR2 is FQNEAQ. Prepared libraries of TCR beta cDNA carried unique molecular identifiers. A single record per CDR3 protein comes from TCRdb applying MiXCR to the PCR reads. The repertoire has about 540,000 distinct CDR3 sequences, around 36% of them found once; the top ten carry around 5.9%. This clonotype was seen a few times. What it recognizes is unknown. What was sequenced was blood. This clonotype was sampled from a girl aged 2 to 17 with multiple sclerosis. This sequence joins TRBV7-8 and TRBJ2-7, with 8 bases matching TRBD1. The CDR3 nucleotides are TGTGCCAGCAGCCCGACAGGGGTGGGCGAGCAGTACTTC. This sequence encodes CASSPTGVGEQYF.